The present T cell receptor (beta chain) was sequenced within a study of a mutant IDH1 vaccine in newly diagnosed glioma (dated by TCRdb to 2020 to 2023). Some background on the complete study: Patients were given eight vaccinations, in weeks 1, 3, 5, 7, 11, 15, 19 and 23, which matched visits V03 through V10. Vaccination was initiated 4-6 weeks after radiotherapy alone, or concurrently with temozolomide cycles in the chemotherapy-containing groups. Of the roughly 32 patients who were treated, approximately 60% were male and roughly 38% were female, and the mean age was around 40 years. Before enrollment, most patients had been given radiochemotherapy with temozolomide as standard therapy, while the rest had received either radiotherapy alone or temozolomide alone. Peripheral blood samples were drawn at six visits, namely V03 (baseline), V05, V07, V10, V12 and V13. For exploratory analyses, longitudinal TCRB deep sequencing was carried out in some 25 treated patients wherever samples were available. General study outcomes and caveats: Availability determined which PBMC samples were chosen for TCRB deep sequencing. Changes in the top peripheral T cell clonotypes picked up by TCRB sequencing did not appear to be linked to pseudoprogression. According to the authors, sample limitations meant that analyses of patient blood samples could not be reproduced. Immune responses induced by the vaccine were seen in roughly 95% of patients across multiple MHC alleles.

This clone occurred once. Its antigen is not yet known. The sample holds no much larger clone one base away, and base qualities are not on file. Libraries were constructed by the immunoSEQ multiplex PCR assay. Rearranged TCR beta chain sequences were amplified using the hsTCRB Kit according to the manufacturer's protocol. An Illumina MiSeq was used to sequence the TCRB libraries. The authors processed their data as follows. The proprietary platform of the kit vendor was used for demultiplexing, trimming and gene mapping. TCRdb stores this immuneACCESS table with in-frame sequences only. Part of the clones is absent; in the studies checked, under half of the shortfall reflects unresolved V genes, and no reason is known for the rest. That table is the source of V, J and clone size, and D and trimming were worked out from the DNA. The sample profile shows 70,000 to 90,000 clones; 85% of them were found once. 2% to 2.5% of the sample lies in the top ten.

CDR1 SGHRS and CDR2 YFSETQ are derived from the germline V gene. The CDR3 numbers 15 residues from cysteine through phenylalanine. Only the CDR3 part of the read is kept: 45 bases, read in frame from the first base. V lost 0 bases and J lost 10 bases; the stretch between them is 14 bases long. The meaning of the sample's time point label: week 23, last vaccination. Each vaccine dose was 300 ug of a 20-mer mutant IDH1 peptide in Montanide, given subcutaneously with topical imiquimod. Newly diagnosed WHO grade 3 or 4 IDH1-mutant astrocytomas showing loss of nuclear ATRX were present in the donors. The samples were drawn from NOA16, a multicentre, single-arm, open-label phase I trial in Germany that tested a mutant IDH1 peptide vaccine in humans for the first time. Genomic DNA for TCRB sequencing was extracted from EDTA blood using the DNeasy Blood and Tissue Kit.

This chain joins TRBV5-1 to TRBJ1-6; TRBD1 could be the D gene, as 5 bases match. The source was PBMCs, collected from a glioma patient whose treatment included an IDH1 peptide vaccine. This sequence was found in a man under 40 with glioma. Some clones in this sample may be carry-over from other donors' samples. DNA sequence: TGCGCCAGCAGCTTGGGGGGAGGGGTCGGATCACCCCTCCACTTT. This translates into CASSLGGGVGSPLHF.